Listed here are 32 T cell receptor beta chains from one sample, sequenced in a study of T cell clonotyping in hematopoietic cell transplantation. Profiled with immunoSEQ multiplex PCR; TCRdb holds only in-frame clones, not every one. The data show around 7,000 clones, with about 98% seen just once and roughly 0.59% held by the top ten. The sequencing used PBMCs, collected 30 days after allogeneic stem cell transplant. These receptors originate from a male patient aged 60 to 75 who had an allogeneic stem cell transplant from a related donor, so the T cells may come from the graft donor. Some clones in this sample may be carry-over from other donors' samples.

The chain has TRBV30 and TRBJ1-4; D is ambiguous. Trimming pared 3 bases from V and 5 bases from J, leaving 13 bases between. This CDR3 has 14 amino acids. Germline V lookup: CDR1 GTSNPN, CDR2 SVGIG (reference sequence). The CDR3 DNA reads as TGTGCCTGGAGGCACTCAGGATGGAATGAAAAACTGTTTTTT. Its protein is CAWRHSGWNEKLFF.

The chain combines TRBV19 with TRBJ1-4; D is unclear. The CDR3 extends over 15 amino acids. Germline CDR1 is LNHDA and CDR2 is SQIVND (reference sequence). The V gene lost 5 bases and the J gene lost 2 bases, with 12 bases spanning the gap. This chain's CDR3 is CASSLRKGTNEKLFF. In nucleotides, the CDR3 is TGTGCCAGTAGTCTGCGGAAAGGGACTAATGAAAAACTGTTTTTT.

The chain has TRBV28 and TRBJ1-6, with 8 bases lining up with TRBD1. This CDR3 is built from 16 residues. Germline trimming cut 6 bases from V and 4 bases from J; bases unmatched to any gene: 8. Germline V lookup: CDR1 MDHEN, CDR2 SYDVKM. The CDR3 nucleotides are TGTGCCAGCAGGGACAGGGTTCGGGGGTATAATTCACCCCTCCACTTT. Its protein is CASRDRVRGYNSPLHF.

The rearrangement links TRBV4-3 to TRBJ1-6, with TRBD1 matching over 8 bases. J lost 5 bases, V lost 0 bases, and 6 bases had no gene match. This CDR3 comprises 17 residues. CDR1 LGHNA and CDR2 YSLEER come from the germline V gene. Here the CDR3 reads CASSQETGGKNNSPLHF. In nucleotides, the CDR3 is TGCGCCAGCAGCCAAGAAACAGGGGGTAAAAATAATTCACCCCTCCACTTT.

The chain carries TRBV10-3 and TRBJ2-7; D is perhaps TRBD1 (6 bases). Germline V lookup: CDR1 ENHRY, CDR2 SYGVKD. Trimming took 8 bases from V and 2 from J, leaving 7 bases between them. This CDR3 has 11 residues. This CDR3 is CAIGQTYEQYF. The CDR3 DNA follows: TGTGCCATCGGACAGACCTACGAGCAGTACTTC.

The rearrangement joins TRBV19 to TRBJ2-3, with 8 bases fitting TRBD1. Germline V gene data show CDR1 as LNHDA and CDR2 as SQIVND (reference sequence). Unmatched junction bases numbered 7, after V lost 5 bases and J lost 3 bases. The CDR3 is 15 amino acids. CDR3 region: CASSSTGDWTDTQYF. In DNA, the CDR3 is TGTGCCAGTAGTTCGACAGGGGATTGGACAGATACGCAGTATTTT. The full variable domain, its missing parts supplied by reference TRBV19 and TRBJ2-3, is DGGITQSPKYLFRKEGQNVTLSCEQNLNHDAMYWYRQDPGQGLRLIYYSQIVNDFQKGDIAEGYSVSREKKESFPLTVTSAQKNPTAFYLCASSSTGDWTDTQYFGPGTRLTVL.

This sequence joins TRBV11-3 and TRBJ2-7; D unresolved. Germline loops: CDR1 SGHNT, CDR2 YENEEA. V was shortened by 0 bases and J by 3 bases, with 6 bases between the two germline ends. The CDR3 loop spans 13 amino acids. The CDR3 DNA follows: TGTGCCAGCAGCTTAGATAGAAGCTACGAGCAGTACTTC. Translated: CASSLDRSYEQYF.

The chain carries TRBV7-9 and TRBJ1-4; 7 bases agree with TRBD1. The trim removed 0 bases at V and 5 bases at J, leaving 3 bases unmatched. CDR1 SEHNR and CDR2 FQNEAQ come from the germline V gene (reference sequence). The CDR3 covers 15 residues. This CDR3 is CASSLAGQVNEKLFF. DNA for the CDR3: TGTGCCAGCAGCTTAGCAGGACAGGTGAATGAAAAACTGTTTTTT. The full variable domain, its missing parts supplied by reference TRBV7-9 and TRBJ1-4, is DTGVSQNPRHKITKRGQNVTFRCDPISEHNRLYWYRQTLGQGPEFLTYFQNEAQLEKSRLLSDRFSAERPKGSFSTLEIQRTEQGDSAMYLCASSLAGQVNEKLFFGSGTQLSVL.

The rearrangement uses TRBV2 and TRBJ1-4; D uncertain. V lost 5 bases and J 8 bases, leaving 12 bases between the germline ends. Germline loops: CDR1 SNHLY, CDR2 FYNNEI. The CDR3 extends over 13 amino acids. The DNA for the CDR3 is TGTGCCAGCAGTCCCAGAACTTTGGAAAAACTGTTTTTT. This sequence encodes CASSPRTLEKLFF.

This chain joins TRBV10-3 and TRBJ1-5; no clear D. Germline V CDR1 and CDR2: ENHRY, SYGVKD. CDR3 length equals 13 residues. Trimming took off 3 bases at V and 1 base at J, with 4 bases between the two ends. The CDR3 DNA sequence: TGTGCCATCAGTGACTGGAGCAATCAGCCCCAGCATTTT. It encodes CAISDWSNQPQHF.

The genes are TRBV7-8 and TRBJ2-2; D is unresolved. Germline V CDR1 and CDR2: SGHVS, FQNEAQ. This CDR3 region has 14 residues. V was shortened by 2 bases and J by 6 bases, with 10 bases between the two germline ends. CDR3 protein: CASSLIPGAGELFF. CDR3 nucleotide sequence: TGTGCCAGCAGCTTAATCCCAGGTGCCGGGGAGCTGTTTTTT. Full variable domain (missing parts from reference TRBV7-8 and TRBJ2-2): GAGVSQSPRYKVAKRGQDVALRCDPISGHVSLFWYQQALGQGPEFLTYFQNEAQLDKSGLPSDRFFAERPEGSVSTLKIQRTQQEDSAVYLCASSLIPGAGELFFGEGSRLTVL.

The chain has TRBV10-3 and TRBJ2-5, with 8 bases fitting TRBD2. The CDR3 has 14 residues. The junction had 2 bases not matched to a gene; V was cut back by 3 bases and J by 2 bases. Germline lookup yields CDR1 ENHRY and CDR2 SYGVKD. The CDR3 is CAISEIAGQETQYF. The DNA for the CDR3 is TGTGCCATCAGTGAAATAGCGGGGCAAGAGACCCAGTACTTC.

The chain employs TRBV5-6 and TRBJ2-7; D is unclear. Germline V gene sequence: CDR1 SGHDT, CDR2 YYEEEE. Trimming removed 4 bases from V and 5 bases from J, with 13 bases in between. The CDR3 extends over 13 amino acids. The CDR3 region has the DNA TGTGCCAGCAGCCTCCCAGGTGCCAACGAGCAGTACTTC. Amino acid sequence: CASSLPGANEQYF.

The count of this clone is one. The chain couples TRBV29-1 to TRBJ1-2, with unresolved D. The CDR3 totals 14 residues. Trimming cost V 2 bases and J 6 bases, with 16 bases left between them. Germline CDR1 reads SQVTM; CDR2 reads ANQGSEA. Written as DNA, the CDR3 is TGCAGCGTTGAACGGGTGTGGACCGGGGATGGCTACACCTTC. Encoded protein: CSVERVWTGDGYTF.

The rearrangement joins TRBV29-1 to TRBJ2-7; D possibly corresponds to TRBD2 (6 bases). The germline V gene encodes CDR1 SQVTM and CDR2 ANQGSEA. The CDR3 is 12 amino acids. The V end was cut by 3 bases, the J end by 7 bases, with 13 bases between. CDR3: CSVDGRTGEQYF. The CDR3 nucleotides are TGCAGCGTTGACGGGAGAACGGGTGAGCAGTACTTC.

The chain couples TRBV19 to TRBJ1-2; 9 bases map to TRBD1. CDR1 LNHDA and CDR2 SQIVND come from the germline V gene (reference sequence). The CDR3 contains 17 residues. V trimming: 0 bases; J trimming: 5 bases; junction bases outside the gene matches: 10. The CDR3 loop is CASSIDRGTGGRYGYTF. The CDR3 DNA follows: TGTGCCAGTAGTATAGATCGTGGAACAGGGGGCCGGTATGGCTACACCTTC. Supplemented by reference TRBV19 and TRBJ1-2, the full variable domain reads DGGITQSPKYLFRKEGQNVTLSCEQNLNHDAMYWYRQDPGQGLRLIYYSQIVNDFQKGDIAEGYSVSREKKESFPLTVTSAQKNPTAFYLCASSIDRGTGGRYGYTFGSGTRLTVV.

The chain carries TRBV2 and TRBJ2-5; 9 bases map to TRBD1. The CDR3 runs to 13 residues. V lost 9 bases, J lost 3 bases, and 5 bases stayed unmatched. The germline gives CDR1 SNHLY, CDR2 FYNNEI. The CDR3 nucleotides read TGTGCCAGACGGGACAGGGTGGAAGAGACCCAGTACTTC. Translating it yields CARRDRVEETQYF.

Only one count was recorded for this clone. The V call is TRBV25-1, the J call TRBJ1-2; D possibly corresponds to TRBD1 (5 bases). V was clipped by 5 bases and J by 0 bases, with 10 bases between them. This CDR3 region has 14 residues. Germline lookup yields CDR1 MGHDK and CDR2 SYGVNS. The CDR3 region is CASSREGTNYGYTF. Here the CDR3 DNA reads TGTGCCAGCAGTCGGGAGGGGACTAACTATGGCTACACCTTC.

The CDR3 DNA reads as TGTGCCAGCAGCTTAGAGGGTGGACAGAACACTGAAGCTTTCTTT. Protein sequence: CASSLEGGQNTEAFF. The chain is built from TRBV7-2 and TRBJ1-1; weak D call: TRBD1 (5 bases). Germline-derived CDR1 and CDR2 are SGHTA and FQGNSA. The ends were cut back, 1 base at V and 1 base at J, with 10 bases in the middle. This CDR3 region has 15 residues.

The chain has TRBV7-6 and TRBJ1-5; D gene ambiguous. From germline, CDR1 is SGHVS and CDR2 FNYEAQ. The V end was cut by 1 base, the J end by 5 bases, with 6 bases between. This CDR3 spans 13 amino acids. CDR3 residues: CASSLGGDQPQHF. The CDR3 bases are TGTGCCAGCAGCTTAGGTGGGGATCAGCCCCAGCATTTT.

In this sample, this clone turned up once. The rearrangement uses TRBV19 and TRBJ1-5; 7 nucleotides agree with TRBD1. This CDR3 region has 15 residues. Trimming took 6 bases from V and 1 from J; bases not matched to a gene: 6. The V gene's germline CDR1 is LNHDA and CDR2 SQIVND (reference sequence). The CDR3 region is CASRLDRRSNQPQHF. CDR3 nucleotide sequence: TGTGCCAGTAGACTGGACAGGAGGAGCAATCAGCCCCAGCATTTT.

V and J are TRBV6-5 and TRBJ2-7, with a weak D call TRBD2 (6 bases). This CDR3 has 14 amino acids. Trimming pared 6 bases from V and 2 bases from J, leaving 14 bases between. Germline lookup yields CDR1 MNHEY and CDR2 SVGAGI. The CDR3 here is CASRHQRVTYEQYF. DNA for the CDR3: TGTGCCAGCAGACACCAGCGGGTTACCTACGAGCAGTACTTC.

The V gene is TRBV4-1, the J gene TRBJ2-7; the D call may be TRBD1 or TRBD2 (6 bases each). V shed 4 bases and J shed 2 bases, with 18 bases lying between them. The CDR3 runs to 16 residues. CDR1 and CDR2 from the germline V gene are MGHRA and YSYEKL. Written as DNA, the CDR3 is TGCGCCAGCAGCCCCGGAGCCGGGGGCAGGACCTACGAGCAGTACTTC. As protein: CASSPGAGGRTYEQYF.

The CDR3 DNA reads as TGCGCCAGCACGTCTCGCTCTGGGGCCAACGTCCTGACTTTC. Its protein product is CASTSRSGANVLTF. V usage is TRBV5-1 and J usage is TRBJ2-6; D gene uncertain. The CDR3 extends over 14 amino acids. From germline, CDR1 is SGHRS and CDR2 YFSETQ. The V and J ends lost 6 bases and 0 bases respectively, with 7 bases between them.

The CDR3 protein is CASSNLAGPFYEQYF. CDR3 sequence (DNA): TGTGCCAGCAGCAATTTAGCGGGACCTTTCTACGAGCAGTACTTC. The chain couples TRBV11-2 to TRBJ2-7, with TRBD2 matching over 8 bases. The CDR3 contains 15 residues. J was trimmed by 3 bases and V by 5 bases; bases with no gene match: 9. Germline-derived CDR1 and CDR2 are SGHAT and FQNNGV.

The chain uses TRBV20-1 and TRBJ1-1; 7 bases align to TRBD1. CDR3 size: 11 residues. Germline lookup yields CDR1 DFQATT and CDR2 SNEGSKA (reference sequence). CDR3 region: CGTEKNTEAFF. As DNA, the CDR3 is TGCGGGACAGAGAAGAACACTGAAGCTTTCTTT.

DNA of the CDR3: TGTGCCAGCAGTGACCTAGCGGGGGGCACAGATACGCAGTATTTT. Its translation is CASSDLAGGTDTQYF. J is TRBJ2-3 and V is TRBV6-1; 10 nucleotides match TRBD2. The CDR3 loop spans 15 amino acids. Germline assignment: CDR1 MNHNS and CDR2 SASEGT. With 3 bases clipped from V and 1 base from J, the junction kept 1 base outside the gene matches.

The rearrangement joins TRBV30 to TRBJ1-5; unclear D gene. The CDR3 runs 14 residues. Germline V CDR1 and CDR2: GTSNPN, SVGIG (reference sequence). Trimming cost V 3 bases and J 0 bases, with 9 bases left between them. The CDR3 here is CAWRSRLSNQPQHF. CDR3 coding DNA: TGTGCCTGGAGGTCGCGTCTTAGCAATCAGCCCCAGCATTTT.

This clone showed up just once. This sequence joins TRBV6-1 and TRBJ1-2; the match to TRBD1 covers 8 bases. The V gene end was trimmed by 1 base and the J gene end by 4 bases; junction bases not matched to a gene: 11. The CDR3 has 17 residues. Germline V lookup: CDR1 MNHNS, CDR2 SASEGT. CDR3 bases: TGTGCCAGCAGTGAAGGGCCAGGGGGCGACCTTGGCTATGGCTACACCTTC. This gives the protein CASSEGPGGDLGYGYTF.

The chain recombines TRBV5-1 with TRBJ2-7, with D possibly being TRBD2 (7 bases). This CDR3 has 16 residues. Germline V gene data show CDR1 as SGHRS and CDR2 as YFSETQ. V lost 4 bases and J 6 bases, leaving 23 bases between the germline ends. The CDR3 sequence: CASSPPQGGGIAEQYF. CDR3 bases: TGCGCCAGCAGCCCACCTCAGGGAGGGGGGATTGCCGAGCAGTACTTC.

V gene TRBV12-1 combines with J gene TRBJ1-5; the table's D call TRBD1 went unverified against the DNA. TRBV12-1 is described as a pseudogene. This CDR3 region has 16 residues. Here the CDR3 reads CASSFAGDRVDQPQHF. DNA for the CDR3: TGTGCCAGCAGCTTTGCGGGGGACAGGGTGGACCAGCCCCAGCATTTT.

The chain links TRBV28 to TRBJ2-3; TRBD2 might be the D (6 bases). Germline V gene lookup returns CDR1 MDHEN and CDR2 SYDVKM. This CDR3 spans 14 amino acids. V lost 6 bases and J lost 0, with 10 bases in between. In DNA, the CDR3 is TGTGCCAGCAGCAGACTAGGGAGCACAGATACGCAGTATTTT. Amino acids: CASSRLGSTDTQYF.